The subject of this entry is one T cell receptor beta chain. The specificity of this receptor is unknown. No much larger clone is present one base from it, and per-base qualities are unavailable. TCRbeta CDR3 regions were amplified from genomic DNA using the immunoSEQ Assay, a bias-controlled multiplex PCR. Per the original workflow: The number of nucleated cells in each sample was estimated by amplification of reference gene primers within the assay. Sequence reads were collapsed and filtered to measure the absolute abundance of every unique TCRbeta CDR3 rearrangement. For each sample, productive Simpson clonality was calculated as the square root of Simpson's diversity index over productive rearrangements. This is the immuneACCESS table as TCRdb keeps it, with only in-frame sequences that have V and J called. A part of the clones is gone; compared with another copy, unresolved V genes explain less than half, and the rest is unexplained. V, J and clone size reflect that table, while D and trimming were determined from the DNA. The sample table lists roughly 200,000 clones, roughly 88% of them with a count of one. The top ten clones comprise roughly a sixth of the sample.

One collaborating source in Seattle enrolled patients during active infection and followed them longitudinally through the course of disease. Collaborating institutions collected whole blood in K2EDTA tubes following their own protocols. For TCRbeta analysis, collaborators shipped samples in one of three forms: frozen whole blood, isolated PBMCs, or DNA extracted from either of those sample types. The data belong to a study of blood T cell repertoires in COVID-19 (dated by TCRdb to 2018 to 2020). The study in broad terms: Collaborator samples came from the United States, Italy and Spain and covered acute and convalescent phases of COVID-19. The samples were drawn from the first 160 participants of the ongoing ImmuneRACE study and from 950 to 1,500 subjects provided by 6 global collaborators. A freely available public database, intended as a resource for researchers studying the immune response to SARS-CoV-2, is where the repertoires were released. The material from the prospective study consisted of cDNA or gDNA derived from T cells, B-cell-depleted T cells, or PBMCs. Subjects who had been exposed to COVID-19, were actively infected with it, or had recovered from it provided the deeply sampled blood TCRbeta repertoires that made up the dataset. Nearly every sample came with metadata listing a de-identified subject ID, COVID-19 status, age in years and sex. Where HLA class I and class II types were available, the types were taken from metadata supplied by the sample provider, not from assay-based typing. The study at large found these results: The amount of clinical and demographic metadata varied by source and participant and was provided uncurated.

V loses 1 base of germline sequence and J loses 2 bases, and the interval between the two ends is 17 bases. The germline V gene gives CDR1 as SGHAT and CDR2 as FQNNGV. CDR3 length: 17 amino acids, cysteine to phenylalanine. The kept DNA is CDR3 alone, 51 bases in frame from the first base. The clonotype originates from a man between 45 and 60 years old with COVID-19, enrolled during active disease. Sequencing was done on a sample of peripheral blood. Recombination connected TRBV11-2 to TRBJ2-5; TRBD2 is a possible D gene, resting on 5 matching bases. For the CDR3, the sequence is CASSLVPGTLSQETQYF. The DNA sequence is given as TGTGCCAGCAGCTTAGTCCCGGGAACCTTATCACAAGAGACCCAGTACTTC.